This T cell receptor beta chain was documented in a study of Graves' ophthalmopathy and Graves' hyperthyroidism. Study-wide points: In predicting ophthalmopathy progression, the model reached nearly 71% sensitivity and 72.22% specificity. Blood also harbored most expanded thyroid clonotypes above 0.001 frequency.

This clonotype was seen a handful of times. Its cognate antigen is unknown. Scientists amplified the TCR beta CDR3 regions from RNA transcripts. Second-round multiplex PCR came after first-round RT-PCR with HTBI primers. TCRdb redid the calling of the multiplex PCR reads with MiXCR, one entry per CDR3 protein. This sample carries about 370,000 distinct CDR3 sequences, about 18% of them seen once, and the ten largest clones take about 2.4%. Ophthalmopathy not arising within 18 months of follow-up defined hyperthyroidism as stable. Other autoimmune diseases, uncontrolled infections, pregnancy or lactation led to the exclusion of patients. This receptor was identified in an adult woman with stable Graves' hyperthyroidism. The specimen was peripheral blood.

In DNA form, the CDR3 reads TGTGCCAGCGCCCGACAGGGGGCAGACACTGAAGCTTTCTTT. Encoded protein: CASARQGADTEAFF. The chain employs TRBV18 and TRBJ1-1; 10 bases are shared with TRBD1. Trimming cost V 8 bases and J 3 bases; bases outside gene matches: 6. Germline V gene data show CDR1 as KGHSH and CDR2 as LQKENI. This CDR3 contains 14 residues.